Listed here are 30 T cell receptor beta chains from one sample, sequenced in a study of T cells expressing NK-cell markers. With the 5' RACE reads reprocessed, TCRdb shows one record per CDR3 protein and no DNA. The sample table sets out 200,000 to 300,000 distinct CDR3 sequences. Sequencing was carried out using blood T cells: a sorted CD56 or NKG2C T cell subset, CD4+ or CD8+ T cells, or bulk PBMC T cells (not recorded which). Every receptor here comes from a woman between 18 and 75 years old in good health.

The chain carries TRBV5-1 and TRBJ2-3; TCRdb selects TRBD2, and the lack of DNA leaves this call unchecked. CDR3 length: 14 residues. The germline CDR1 and CDR2 sequences are SGHRS and YFSETQ. This CDR3 reads CASSLGGLRDTQYF.

The chain has TRBV5-1 and TRBJ2-4; TCRdb designates TRBD2, a call that cannot be tested without DNA. This CDR3 comprises 15 residues. Germline V CDR1 and CDR2: SGHRS, YFSETQ. The CDR3 protein is CASSGSGRPENIQYF.

The gene calls are TRBV27 and TRBJ2-5; there is no DNA to check the TCRdb D call of TRBD1. This CDR3 comprises 16 residues. Per germline, CDR1 MNHEY and CDR2 SMNVEV (reference sequence). CDR3 region: CASSLTGTGGAQTQYF.

The CDR3 loop is CSGRTNWGRAEAFF. The J gene is TRBJ1-1, the V gene TRBV29-1; the TRBD1 assignment by TCRdb is unverifiable without DNA. Germline V gene data show CDR1 as SQVTM and CDR2 as ANQGSEA. The CDR3 length is 14 residues.

CDR3 region: CASSPPLLETQYF. The gene calls are TRBV18 and TRBJ2-5. Germline assignment: CDR1 KGHSH and CDR2 LQKENI. The CDR3 totals 13 residues.

V gene TRBV6-2 or TRBV6-3 combines with J gene TRBJ2-3. Germline CDR1 MNHEY, CDR2 SVGEGT. The CDR3 has 15 residues. The CDR3 sequence: CASSPHSPLTDTQYF.

The chain joins TRBV21-1 to TRBJ2-7; TCRdb's D gene call, TRBD2, goes unchecked for lack of DNA. TRBV21-1 is annotated as a pseudogene. CDR3 length: 19 amino acids. The CDR3 reads CASSKAGLAGASPGYEQYF.

This rearrangement joins TRBV20-1 to TRBJ2-7. CDR3 size: 16 residues. Germline assignment: CDR1 DFQATT and CDR2 SNEGSKA (reference sequence). This CDR3 reads CSARDPERMSSYEQYF.

This chain uses TRBV6-1 with TRBJ2-7; the D call from TCRdb, TRBD1, cannot be confirmed without DNA. Germline V lookup: CDR1 MNHNS, CDR2 SASEGT. CDR3 length: 15 residues. The CDR3 spells CASSRAPGATYEQYF.

The J gene is TRBJ1-1, the V gene TRBV18. The CDR3 covers 14 residues. Germline V lookup: CDR1 KGHSH, CDR2 LQKENI. The CDR3 loop reads CASSPTNMDTEAFF. Variable domain in full (rest from reference TRBV18 and TRBJ1-1): NAGVMQNPRHLVRRRGQEARLRCSPMKGHSHVYWYRQLPEEGLKFMVYLQKENIIDESGMPKERFSAEFPKEGPSILRIQQVVRGDSAAYFCASSPTNMDTEAFFGQGTRLTVV.

This sequence joins TRBV24-1 and TRBJ2-1; the D call of TRBD2 rests on TCRdb alone, since no DNA is present to check it. Germline CDR1 KGHDR, CDR2 SFDVKD. The length of the CDR3 is 18 residues. The CDR3 spells CATSDPGTSVSSYNEQFF.

V is TRBV3-1 and J is TRBJ2-1; TCRdb's assignment of TRBD1 cannot be checked, as there is no DNA. CDR1 is LGHDT, CDR2 YNNKEL, per germline (reference sequence). The CDR3 has 16 residues. The CDR3 reads CASSGPRRGSYNEQFF.

V usage is TRBV11-2 and J usage is TRBJ1-2; TCRdb's assignment of TRBD1 cannot be checked, as there is no DNA. The germline V gene has CDR1 SGHAT and CDR2 FQNNGV. This CDR3 is 13 amino acids long. CDR3 protein: CASSRDRVEGYTF.

This sequence joins TRBV5-1 and TRBJ2-1; TCRdb indicates TRBD1, and absent DNA this call remains unverified. Germline CDR1 SGHRS, CDR2 YFSETQ. The CDR3 has 15 residues. CDR3: CASSWGGTAYNEQFF.

V gene TRBV29-1 combines with J gene TRBJ2-7. The CDR3 has 12 amino acids. From germline, CDR1 is SQVTM and CDR2 ANQGSEA. The CDR3 here is CSVEEGGYEQYF.

The rearrangement links TRBV7-2 to TRBJ1-2. Germline CDR1 reads SGHTA; CDR2 reads FQGNSA. The CDR3 spans 15 residues. The chain's CDR3 is CASSLGVGGGYGYTF.

The chain links TRBV12-3 or TRBV12-4 to TRBJ2-5; the D gene TCRdb calls, TRBD2, cannot be checked with no DNA. The CDR3 covers 17 residues. The CDR3 reads CASSFSAGLGGGETQYF.

J is TRBJ1-1 and V is TRBV6-5. This CDR3 has 18 amino acids. Germline CDR1 reads MNHEY; CDR2 reads SVGAGI. The chain's CDR3 is CASSYGPSDTILNTEAFF.

This chain connects TRBV7-8 to TRBJ2-3; checking the TCRdb D call of TRBD1 is not possible without DNA. The CDR3 covers 15 residues. The germline gives CDR1 SGHVS, CDR2 FQNEAQ. CDR3 residues: CASSSYRGSTDTQYF.

The chain is built from TRBV7-2 and TRBJ2-3; TCRdb picks TRBD2, but there is no DNA to check that call. The V gene's germline CDR1 is SGHTA and CDR2 FQGNSA. This CDR3 region has 15 residues. CDR3 loop: CASSFSGRVTDTQYF. The variable domain in full, with the rest retrieved from reference TRBV7-2 and TRBJ2-3, is GAGVSQSPSNKVTEKGKDVELRCDPISGHTALYWYRQSLGQGLEFLIYFQGNSAPDKSGLPSDRFSAERTGGSVSTLTIQRTQQEDSAVYLCASSFSGRVTDTQYFGPGTRLTVL.

The chain is built from TRBV5-4 and TRBJ2-1; TCRdb lists TRBD1, though no DNA is available to test this call. The germline V gene encodes CDR1 SGHNT and CDR2 YYREEE (reference sequence). The CDR3 has 14 amino acids. CDR3 sequence reads: CASSRDRVRREQFF.

The genes are TRBV12-3 or TRBV12-4 and TRBJ2-3. CDR3 size: 11 residues. CDR3 residues: CASSVIDTQYF.

The V gene is TRBV24-1, the J gene TRBJ1-1; TCRdb reports TRBD1, a call that lacks DNA to check it against. From germline, CDR1 is KGHDR and CDR2 SFDVKD. The CDR3 length is 13 residues. This CDR3 reads CATSGRGSTEAFF.

The rearrangement links TRBV4-3 to TRBJ1-4. CDR1 and CDR2 from the germline V gene are LGHNA and YSLEER. This CDR3 has 14 amino acids. The CDR3 loop reads CASSPRWGGEKLFF.

The chain is built from TRBV5-1 and TRBJ2-1; checking the TCRdb D call of TRBD1 is not possible without DNA. The germline gives CDR1 SGHRS, CDR2 YFSETQ. There are 14 residues in the CDR3. CDR3 residues: CASSPDREGNEQFF.

This sequence joins TRBV20-1 and TRBJ1-4; TCRdb lists TRBD1, though no DNA is available to test this call. The length of the CDR3 is 13 residues. CDR1 and CDR2 (germline): DFQATT, SNEGSKA (reference sequence). CDR3 amino acids: CGTDRGRDEKLFF.

This sequence joins TRBV4-2 and TRBJ2-1; TCRdb gives TRBD2 as the D gene, but with no DNA this cannot be confirmed. The germline V gene has CDR1 LGHNA and CDR2 YNFKEQ. CDR3 length: 17 residues. CDR3 sequence: CASSSGASGRLRNEQFF.

J is TRBJ2-3 and V is TRBV7-2; the D gene TCRdb calls, TRBD1, cannot be checked with no DNA. Germline V gene sequence: CDR1 SGHTA, CDR2 FQGNSA. This CDR3 comprises 15 residues. The CDR3: CASSLDGGGKDTQYF. The whole variable domain, filled in from reference TRBV7-2 and TRBJ2-3, reads GAGVSQSPSNKVTEKGKDVELRCDPISGHTALYWYRQSLGQGLEFLIYFQGNSAPDKSGLPSDRFSAERTGGSVSTLTIQRTQQEDSAVYLCASSLDGGGKDTQYFGPGTRLTVL.

This chain uses TRBV12-3 or TRBV12-4 with TRBJ2-5; TCRdb lists TRBD1, though no DNA is available to test this call. The CDR3 is 14 residues long. CDR3 protein: CASSFGGAQETQYF.

The chain carries TRBV6-4 and TRBJ2-1; absent DNA, TCRdb's TRBD2 call cannot be checked. The CDR3 has 15 amino acids. The germline V gene has CDR1 MRHNA and CDR2 SNTAGT. CDR3 region: CASSEGGIGSDEQFF.